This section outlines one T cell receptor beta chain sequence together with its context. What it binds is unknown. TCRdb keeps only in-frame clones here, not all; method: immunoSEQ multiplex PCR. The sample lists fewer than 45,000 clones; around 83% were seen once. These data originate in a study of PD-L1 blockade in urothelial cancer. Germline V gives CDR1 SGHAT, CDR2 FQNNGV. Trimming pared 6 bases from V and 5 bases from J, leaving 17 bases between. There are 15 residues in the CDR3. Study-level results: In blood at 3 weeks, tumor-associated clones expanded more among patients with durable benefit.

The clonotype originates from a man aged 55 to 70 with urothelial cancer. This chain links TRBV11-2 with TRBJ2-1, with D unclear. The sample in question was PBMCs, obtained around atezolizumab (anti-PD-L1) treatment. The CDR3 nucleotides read TGTGCCAGCAGACAGCCCCTTATCAGCCACAATGAGCAGTTCTTC. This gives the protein CASRQPLISHNEQFF. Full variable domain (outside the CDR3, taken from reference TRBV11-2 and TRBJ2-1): EAGVAQSPRYKIIEKRQSVAFWCNPISGHATLYWYQQILGQGPKLLIQFQNNGVVDDSQLPKDRFSAERLKGVDSTLKIQPAKLEDSAVYLCASRQPLISHNEQFFGPGTRLTVL.